A selection of T cell receptor beta chains follows, all from one sample in a study of response to subunit inactivated influenza vaccine. TCRdb re-called the RT-PCR reads with MiXCR, one entry per CDR3 protein. The sample records under 800,000 distinct CDR3 sequences, about 15% being singletons. The sample here was PBMCs from blood, taken roughly 15 days before vaccination. These receptors were collected from a man in his fifties who received an inactivated influenza vaccine. CDR3s include the opening cysteine and the closing phenylalanine or tryptophan. Each record gives: V gene, D gene, CDR3 length, clone size, J gene, CDR3 DNA, CDR3 protein. D genes are given only for firm matches. Rows may omit the clone size; those that give it use once, few, many or a size class.

v_call: TRBV18; d_call: TRBD2; cdr3_length: 18; clone_size: many; j_call: TRBJ2-7; cdr3_nt: TGTGCCAGCTCACCATCTAGCGGGAGGGATGCATTCATCTACGAGCAGTACTTC; cdr3_aa: CASSPSSGRDAFIYEQYF
v_call: TRBV20-1; d_call: TRBD1; cdr3_length: 14; clone_size: .; j_call: TRBJ2-7; cdr3_nt: TGCAGTGCTAGAGACAGGGACAGGAGATACGAGCAGTACTTC; cdr3_aa: CSARDRDRRYEQYF
v_call: TRBV12-3/TRBV12-4; d_call: TRBD2; cdr3_length: 17; clone_size: few; j_call: TRBJ2-1; cdr3_nt: TGTGCCAGCAGTCCCGGAACGCCGGGACTAGCGGGAAATGAGCAGTTCTTC; cdr3_aa: CASSPGTPGLAGNEQFF
v_call: TRBV11-2; d_call: TRBD1; cdr3_length: 15; clone_size: few; j_call: TRBJ2-7; cdr3_nt: TGTGCCAGCAGCCGACTCCGGGACAGGGGGTACGAGCAGTACTTC; cdr3_aa: CASSRLRDRGYEQYF
v_call: TRBV2; d_call: .; cdr3_length: 16; clone_size: .; j_call: TRBJ2-1; cdr3_nt: TGTGCCAGCAGTGGGGAAAGGACTGCTCGGGGATCGGAGCAGTTCTTC; cdr3_aa: CASSGERTARGSEQFF
v_call: TRBV7-9; d_call: TRBD1; cdr3_length: 14; clone_size: .; j_call: TRBJ2-7; cdr3_nt: TGTGCCAGCAGCCAGAGGGACAGCCACTACGAGCAGTACTTC; cdr3_aa: CASSQRDSHYEQYF
v_call: TRBV29-1; d_call: .; cdr3_length: 12; clone_size: few; j_call: TRBJ2-5; cdr3_nt: TGCAGCGTTGACCGGCCTAAAGAGACCCAGTACTTC; cdr3_aa: CSVDRPKETQYF
v_call: TRBV20-1; d_call: .; cdr3_length: 13; clone_size: .; j_call: TRBJ1-6; cdr3_nt: TGCAGTGCTAAGGACAGTTTAAATCGTCCCCTCCACTTT; cdr3_aa: CSAKDSLNRPLHF
v_call: TRBV20-1; d_call: .; cdr3_length: 13; clone_size: .; j_call: TRBJ2-3; cdr3_nt: TGCAGTGCACGGTATCCGGGCACAGATACGCAGTATTTT; cdr3_aa: CSARYPGTDTQYF
v_call: TRBV7-9; d_call: TRBD1; cdr3_length: 15; clone_size: few; j_call: TRBJ1-1; cdr3_nt: TGTGCCAGCAGCTCCAACAGGGGGCTTCTCACTGAAGCTTTCTTT; cdr3_aa: CASSSNRGLLTEAFF
v_call: TRBV7-2; d_call: .; cdr3_length: 12; clone_size: few; j_call: TRBJ2-7; cdr3_nt: TGTGCCAGCAGCTTCGGACAGAGCGAGCAGTACTTC; cdr3_aa: CASSFGQSEQYF
v_call: TRBV20-1; d_call: .; cdr3_length: 12; clone_size: few; j_call: TRBJ1-1; cdr3_nt: TGCAGTGGTACGTCGGGTCGTTCTGAAGCTTTCTTT; cdr3_aa: CSGTSGRSEAFF
v_call: TRBV12-3/TRBV12-4; d_call: TRBD1; cdr3_length: 15; clone_size: .; j_call: TRBJ2-2; cdr3_nt: TGTGCCAGCAGAAGACAGGGGGTTAACACCGGGGAGCTGTTTTTT; cdr3_aa: CASRRQGVNTGELFF
v_call: TRBV15; d_call: .; cdr3_length: 16; clone_size: .; j_call: TRBJ2-1; cdr3_nt: TGTGCCACCAGCAGACAGGGAGGAAGCTCCTACAATGAGCAGTTCTTC; cdr3_aa: CATSRQGGSSYNEQFF
v_call: TRBV24-1; d_call: TRBD2; cdr3_length: 13; clone_size: few; j_call: TRBJ2-5; cdr3_nt: TGTGCCACCAGATCAGCGGGAGGAGAGACCCAGTACTTC; cdr3_aa: CATRSAGGETQYF
v_call: TRBV5-1; d_call: TRBD1; cdr3_length: 14; clone_size: .; j_call: TRBJ2-1; cdr3_nt: TGCGCCAGCAGCTCGGGACAGGGGGCCGAGGAGCAGTTCTTC; cdr3_aa: CASSSGQGAEEQFF
v_call: TRBV28; d_call: TRBD2; cdr3_length: 19; clone_size: .; j_call: TRBJ2-1; cdr3_nt: TGTGCCAGCAGTTTCCCCGCCCGGGACTACTATTACTCCTACAATGAGCAGTTCTTC; cdr3_aa: CASSFPARDYYYSYNEQFF
v_call: TRBV28; d_call: .; cdr3_length: 16; clone_size: many; j_call: TRBJ2-1; cdr3_nt: TGTGCCAGCAGATTGCGAACTCTAGTGACAGGGGAGGGGCAGTTCTTC; cdr3_aa: CASRLRTLVTGEGQFF
v_call: TRBV29-1; d_call: TRBD1; cdr3_length: 14; clone_size: many; j_call: TRBJ2-3; cdr3_nt: TGCAGCGCCTCGTGGTCAGGGGGAACAGATACGCAGTATTTT; cdr3_aa: CSASWSGGTDTQYF
v_call: TRBV5-1; d_call: .; cdr3_length: 14; clone_size: .; j_call: TRBJ2-2; cdr3_nt: TGCGCCAGCAATACTGGCCGGGACACCGGGGAGCTGTTTTTT; cdr3_aa: CASNTGRDTGELFF
v_call: TRBV7-2; d_call: .; cdr3_length: 15; clone_size: few; j_call: TRBJ2-7; cdr3_nt: TGTGCCAGCAGCTTAGCGGTCAGTGTGTCCTACGAGCAGTACTTC; cdr3_aa: CASSLAVSVSYEQYF
v_call: TRBV28; d_call: .; cdr3_length: 14; clone_size: few; j_call: TRBJ2-7; cdr3_nt: TGTGCCAGCAACGTTCTTGGGACAACATACGAGCAGTACTTC; cdr3_aa: CASNVLGTTYEQYF
v_call: TRBV3-1; d_call: .; cdr3_length: 15; clone_size: few; j_call: TRBJ2-7; cdr3_nt: TGTGCCAGCAGCCAAGAAACGACCGGATCCTACGAGCAGTACTTC; cdr3_aa: CASSQETTGSYEQYF
v_call: TRBV9; d_call: .; cdr3_length: 12; clone_size: many; j_call: TRBJ2-7; cdr3_nt: TGTGCCAGCAGCGTAAACTCCTACGAGCAGTACTTC; cdr3_aa: CASSVNSYEQYF
v_call: TRBV6-5; d_call: .; cdr3_length: 15; clone_size: .; j_call: TRBJ2-2; cdr3_nt: TGTGCCAGCACTTTAACTAGAAGCTACACCGGGGAGCTGTTTTTT; cdr3_aa: CASTLTRSYTGELFF
v_call: TRBV4-2; d_call: TRBD1; cdr3_length: 15; clone_size: few; j_call: TRBJ1-5; cdr3_nt: TGTGCCAGCAGCCAAAGGGACAGGGGGCATCAGCCCCAGCATTTT; cdr3_aa: CASSQRDRGHQPQHF
v_call: TRBV2; d_call: .; cdr3_length: 13; clone_size: .; j_call: TRBJ2-7; cdr3_nt: TGTGCCAGCCTTAGGATGGGTATGCGGGAGCAGTACTTC; cdr3_aa: CASLRMGMREQYF
v_call: TRBV25-1; d_call: TRBD1; cdr3_length: 15; clone_size: .; j_call: TRBJ2-7; cdr3_nt: TGTGCCAGCAGTGAGCCCGGGACAGGGTCCTACGAGCAGTACTTC; cdr3_aa: CASSEPGTGSYEQYF
v_call: TRBV6-2/TRBV6-3; d_call: TRBD1; cdr3_length: 17; clone_size: many; j_call: TRBJ2-4; cdr3_nt: TGTGCCAGCAGTACTCGACAGGGGATAGATACCAAAAACATTCAGTACTTC; cdr3_aa: CASSTRQGIDTKNIQYF
v_call: TRBV10-3; d_call: .; cdr3_length: 15; clone_size: many; j_call: TRBJ1-1; cdr3_nt: TGTGCCATCAGTGAGTTTCACCAGGGTGGGACTGAAGCTTTCTTT; cdr3_aa: CAISEFHQGGTEAFF
v_call: TRBV5-1; d_call: .; cdr3_length: 14; clone_size: many; j_call: TRBJ1-2; cdr3_nt: TGCGCCAGCAGCCCGGAAGGCCAGAGCTATGGCTACACCTTC; cdr3_aa: CASSPEGQSYGYTF
v_call: TRBV12-3/TRBV12-4; d_call: .; cdr3_length: 14; clone_size: many; j_call: TRBJ1-6; cdr3_nt: TGTGCCAGCAGTTCTGGCAGAAACAATTCACCCCTCCACTTT; cdr3_aa: CASSSGRNNSPLHF
v_call: TRBV12-3/TRBV12-4; d_call: TRBD2; cdr3_length: 15; clone_size: .; j_call: TRBJ2-1; cdr3_nt: TGTGCCAGCAGCGAAACGGGGGGGGCGGGCGATGAGCAGTTCTTC; cdr3_aa: CASSETGGAGDEQFF
v_call: TRBV28; d_call: .; cdr3_length: 16; clone_size: many; j_call: TRBJ1-5; cdr3_nt: TGTGCCAGCAGTTCGATCCCCGCGGGTAGCAATCAGCCCCAGCATTTT; cdr3_aa: CASSSIPAGSNQPQHF
v_call: TRBV5-1; d_call: TRBD1; cdr3_length: 18; clone_size: many; j_call: TRBJ1-1; cdr3_nt: TGCGCCAGCAGCTTTGGAGGGGGCAGTTCGGAAGTGAGCGCTGAAGCTTTCTTT; cdr3_aa: CASSFGGGSSEVSAEAFF
v_call: TRBV20-1; d_call: .; cdr3_length: 13; clone_size: .; j_call: TRBJ1-2; cdr3_nt: TGCAGTGCTAGAAAGGGGGGCAACTATGGCTACACCTTC; cdr3_aa: CSARKGGNYGYTF
v_call: TRBV12-3/TRBV12-4; d_call: .; cdr3_length: 10; clone_size: many; j_call: TRBJ2-7; cdr3_nt: TGTGCCAGCGGTACCTACGAGCAGTACTTC; cdr3_aa: CASGTYEQYF
v_call: TRBV4-3; d_call: .; cdr3_length: 17; clone_size: few; j_call: TRBJ2-2; cdr3_nt: TGCGCCAGCAGCCAAGATCTGGCAGGGTTGACAACCGGGGAGCTGTTTTTT; cdr3_aa: CASSQDLAGLTTGELFF
v_call: TRBV5-1; d_call: TRBD1; cdr3_length: 14; clone_size: many; j_call: TRBJ2-3; cdr3_nt: TGCGCCAGCAGTCATGGACAGGACACAGATACGCAGTATTTT; cdr3_aa: CASSHGQDTDTQYF
v_call: TRBV20-1; d_call: TRBD1; cdr3_length: 11; clone_size: .; j_call: TRBJ1-2; cdr3_nt: TGCAGTGCAACCAGGGGGCTTGGCTACACCTTC; cdr3_aa: CSATRGLGYTF
v_call: TRBV29-1; d_call: .; cdr3_length: 11; clone_size: .; j_call: TRBJ2-7; cdr3_nt: TGCAGCGCCTGGAAGGAATACGAGCAGTACTTC; cdr3_aa: CSAWKEYEQYF
v_call: TRBV19; d_call: TRBD2; cdr3_length: 14; clone_size: .; j_call: TRBJ2-2; cdr3_nt: TGTGCCAGTAGGAAAGCGGGAGGCACCGGGGAGCTGTTTTTT; cdr3_aa: CASRKAGGTGELFF
v_call: TRBV12-3/TRBV12-4; d_call: TRBD1; cdr3_length: 15; clone_size: many; j_call: TRBJ2-5; cdr3_nt: TGTGCCAGCAGGATCGGGACAGGGGCGCAAGAGACCCAGTACTTC; cdr3_aa: CASRIGTGAQETQYF
v_call: TRBV6-2/TRBV6-3; d_call: .; cdr3_length: 13; clone_size: few; j_call: TRBJ2-1; cdr3_nt: TGTGCCAGCAGCCCCCTTAGCGGCCATGAGCAGTTCTTC; cdr3_aa: CASSPLSGHEQFF
v_call: TRBV6-1; d_call: .; cdr3_length: 16; clone_size: few; j_call: TRBJ2-4; cdr3_nt: TGTGCCAGCAGTGAAAGTGATTGGGGGTTTCAGGTCATTCAGTACTTC; cdr3_aa: CASSESDWGFQVIQYF
v_call: TRBV5-6; d_call: TRBD2; cdr3_length: 15; clone_size: few; j_call: TRBJ2-3; cdr3_nt: TGTGCCAGCAGCTTGCAGCGGGGAGGCGGAGATACGCAGTATTTT; cdr3_aa: CASSLQRGGGDTQYF
v_call: TRBV6-2/TRBV6-3; d_call: .; cdr3_length: 12; clone_size: .; j_call: TRBJ1-2; cdr3_nt: TGTGCCAGCAGTTTTGCCGGGATTGGCTACACCTTC; cdr3_aa: CASSFAGIGYTF
v_call: TRBV20-1; d_call: TRBD1; cdr3_length: 16; clone_size: few; j_call: TRBJ1-1; cdr3_nt: TGCAGTGCTAGAGGGACAGGGCGGGGGTTCTTCACTGAAGCTTTCTTT; cdr3_aa: CSARGTGRGFFTEAFF
v_call: TRBV7-8; d_call: TRBD2; cdr3_length: 15; clone_size: .; j_call: TRBJ2-7; cdr3_nt: TGTGCCAGCAGCTCCCTTTTAGCGGGCGCCTACGAGCAGTACTTC; cdr3_aa: CASSSLLAGAYEQYF